This TCR beta chain was sequenced during a study of long-term antiretroviral therapy in people with HIV. As concerns this clone: Its antigen remains unidentified.

Researchers ran immunoSEQ v3.0 at survey level. TCRdb keeps only in-frame clones here, not all; method: immunoSEQ multiplex PCR. The data contain tens of thousands of clones, approximately 85% of them singletons. Points from the study as a whole: CDR3 length ranges were narrower in HIV repertoires than in controls.

V was shortened by 11 bases and J by 1 base, with 17 bases between the two germline ends. The length of the CDR3 is 14 residues. The V gene's germline CDR1 is ENHRY and CDR2 SYGVKD. Each sample contained roughly 0.95-11 million cryopreserved PBMC, thawed before DNA extraction. Sequences were derived from unsorted PBMCs, sampled 2.7 to 2.9 years before starting antiretroviral therapy. This chain joins TRBV10-3 and TRBJ1-1; tentative D call: TRBD1 (5 bases). The TCR originated in a woman aged 25-40 years with HIV. As DNA, the CDR3 is TGTGCCGCAAGGGGAGTTCAGGAGAACACTGAAGCTTTCTTT. Translating it yields CAARGVQENTEAFF.